This entry describes one TCR beta chain. The sample is drawn from a study of blood T cell repertoires in COVID-19. Study at large: Nucleic acid was either cDNA or gDNA, and it came from T cells, B-cell-depleted T cells, or PBMCs.

Original processing notes: From reference gene primer amplification, estimates of nucleated cell counts were derived. The assay was immunoSEQ multiplex PCR, and TCRdb's table has in-frame clones only and misses some. Clone size and the V and J calls come from that table; the DNA yielded D and trimming. This sample has tens of thousands of clones; over 80% occur once, and the top ten carry about 5.3%. The CDR3 contains 18 residues. The trim removed 4 bases at V and 0 bases at J, leaving 9 bases unmatched. Germline V lookup: CDR1 SGHAT, CDR2 FQNNGV. This clonotype was obtained from a man aged 65 to 79 with acute or convalescent COVID-19. The chain has TRBV11-2 and TRBJ2-6; 7 positions agree with TRBD1. The sequencing input was peripheral blood. The CDR3 loop reads CASSSYRGASSGANVLTF. CDR3 nucleotide sequence: TGTGCCAGCAGCTCTTACAGGGGCGCCAGCTCTGGGGCCAACGTCCTGACTTTC. Full variable domain (remainder filled in from reference TRBV11-2 and TRBJ2-6): EAGVAQSPRYKIIEKRQSVAFWCNPISGHATLYWYQQILGQGPKLLIQFQNNGVVDDSQLPKDRFSAERLKGVDSTLKIQPAKLEDSAVYLCASSSYRGASSGANVLTFGAGSRLTVL.